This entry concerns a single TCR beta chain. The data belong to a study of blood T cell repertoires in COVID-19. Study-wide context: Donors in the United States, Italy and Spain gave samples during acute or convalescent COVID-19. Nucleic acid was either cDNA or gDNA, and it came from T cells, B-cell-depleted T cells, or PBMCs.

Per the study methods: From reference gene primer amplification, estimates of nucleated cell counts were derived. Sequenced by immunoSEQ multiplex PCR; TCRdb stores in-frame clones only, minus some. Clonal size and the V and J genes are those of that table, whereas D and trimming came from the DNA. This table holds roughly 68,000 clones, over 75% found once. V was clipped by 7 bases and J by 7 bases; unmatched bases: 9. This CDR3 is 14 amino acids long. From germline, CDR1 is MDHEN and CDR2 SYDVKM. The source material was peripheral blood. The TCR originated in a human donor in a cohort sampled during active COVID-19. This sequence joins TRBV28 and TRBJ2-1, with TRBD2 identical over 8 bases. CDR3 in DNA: TGTGCCAGCAATTCCCGGGAGGGCCTGAATGAGCAGTTCTTC. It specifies CASNSREGLNEQFF.